These 7 T cell receptor beta chains came from one sample sequenced in a study of blood T cell repertoires in COVID-19. Sequencing was performed with immunoSEQ multiplex PCR; in TCRdb, only in-frame clones are kept and a portion is missing. The profile covers roughly 380,000 clones, with about 88% appearing a single time and approximately 1.5% taken by the ten largest. Sequenced material: peripheral blood. The receptors were gathered from a woman between 35 and 50 years old with COVID-19, enrolled during active disease.

V and J are TRBV3-1 (or the pseudogene TRBV3-2) and TRBJ1-1; the match to TRBD1 covers 7 bases. J lost 3 bases, V lost 0 bases, and 1 base had no gene match. The CDR3 extends over 14 amino acids. Per the germline V gene, CDR1 is LGHDT and CDR2 is YNNKEL (reference sequence). CDR3 nucleotides: TGTGCCAGCAGCCAAGATACAGGGGACACTGAAGCTTTCTTT. Translation: CASSQDTGDTEAFF.

This clone has a handful of counts. This specimen includes other DNA sequences encoding the same CDR3. This chain joins TRBV5-1 and TRBJ1-6; TRBD1 agrees at 8 bases. The junction had 3 bases not matched to a gene; V was cut back by 0 bases and J by 7 bases. The CDR3 extends over 15 amino acids. Germline-derived CDR1 and CDR2 are SGHRS and YFSETQ. CDR3: CASSLGGTGNSPLHF. CDR3 nucleotides: TGCGCCAGCAGCTTGGGTGGGACAGGCAATTCACCCCTCCACTTT.

The V gene is TRBV6-5, the J gene TRBJ2-2, with D maybe TRBD1 (6 bases). V dropped 7 bases and J dropped 0 bases, with 12 bases sitting between them. The CDR3 length is 15 residues. Germline V gene lookup returns CDR1 MNHEY and CDR2 SVGAGI. CDR3 region: CASTYGTSNTGELFF. CDR3 DNA: TGTGCCAGCACCTACGGGACATCGAACACCGGGGAGCTGTTTTTT.

Of note for this clone: Other DNA sequences from this sample encode an identical CDR3 as well. The V gene is TRBV5-4, the J gene TRBJ2-7; TRBD2 aligns across 10 bases. Germline V CDR1 and CDR2: SGHNT, YYREEE (reference sequence). The CDR3 runs 14 residues. J gave up 4 bases and V 4 bases, and 5 bases lay outside the gene matches. The CDR3 reads CASSLAGVRYEQYF. Here the CDR3 DNA reads TGTGCCAGCAGCCTAGCGGGGGTGCGATACGAGCAGTACTTC.

This chain uses TRBV9 with TRBJ1-1, with TRBD1 as a possible D gene (6 bases). Germline-derived CDR1 and CDR2 are SGDLS and YYNGEE. V was cut by 4 bases and J by 0 bases, with 13 bases left in between. The CDR3 contains 15 residues. The CDR3 region has the DNA TGTGCCAGCAGCCTATCGGGACAATTGAACACTGAAGCTTTCTTT. Encoded protein: CASSLSGQLNTEAFF.

Turning to this clone: The same CDR3 also results from other DNA sequences found in this sample. This rearrangement joins TRBV19 to TRBJ2-1; no clear D. This CDR3 spans 13 amino acids. Germline CDR1 LNHDA, CDR2 SQIVND (reference sequence). Trimming took 3 bases from V and 7 from J, leaving 10 bases between them. Here the CDR3 DNA reads TGTGCCAGTAGTATCTCCCGAGTTAATGAGCAGTTCTTC. Translation: CASSISRVNEQFF. Combining the CDR3 with reference TRBV19 and TRBJ2-1 gives the whole variable domain DGGITQSPKYLFRKEGQNVTLSCEQNLNHDAMYWYRQDPGQGLRLIYYSQIVNDFQKGDIAEGYSVSREKKESFPLTVTSAQKNPTAFYLCASSISRVNEQFFGPGTRLTVL.

The chain links TRBV30 to TRBJ1-3; tentative D call: TRBD1 (5 bases). V lost 3 bases and J 3 bases, leaving 15 bases between the germline ends. The CDR3 has 15 residues. Germline values: CDR1 GTSNPN, CDR2 SVGIG (reference sequence). The CDR3 is CAWSPYSGIGNTIYF. The CDR3 nucleotides read TGTGCCTGGAGCCCCTACTCAGGGATTGGAAACACCATATATTTT. Combining the CDR3 with reference TRBV30 and TRBJ1-3 gives the whole variable domain SQTIHQWPATLVQPVGSPLSLECTVEGTSNPNLYWYRQAAGRGLQLLFYSVGIGQISSEVPQNLSASRPQDRQFILSSKKLLLSDSGFYLCAWSPYSGIGNTIYFGEGSWLTVV.